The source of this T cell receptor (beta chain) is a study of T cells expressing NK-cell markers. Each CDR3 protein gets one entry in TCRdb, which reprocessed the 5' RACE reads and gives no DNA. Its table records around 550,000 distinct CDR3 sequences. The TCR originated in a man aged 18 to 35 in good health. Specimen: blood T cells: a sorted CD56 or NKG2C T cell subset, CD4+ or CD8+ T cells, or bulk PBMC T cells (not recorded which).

CDR3 loop: CSARDSGTPSSPLHF. The chain employs TRBV20-1 and TRBJ1-6; lacking DNA, the TRBD1 call made by TCRdb goes unchecked. The CDR3 totals 15 residues. Germline-derived CDR1 and CDR2 are DFQATT and SNEGSKA (reference sequence).